The entry below gives a single T cell receptor (beta chain) sequence along with its context. This clonotype was counted between two and nine times. Its recognized antigen is unknown. Base qualities are missing; no much larger clone stands one base away. The sample comes from a study of response to subunit inactivated influenza vaccine (dated by TCRdb to 2017 to 2018). In terms of the full investigation: The study used deep quantitative T cell receptor repertoire profiling to track responses to a trivalent subunit inactivated influenza vaccine.

Receptor libraries were prepared by RT-PCR. Sequencing used an Illumina HiSeq 2500. The raw public data were reprocessed by TCRdb itself: fastp quality trimming at Q25, MiXCR clonotype calling, in-frame beta chains only. A single entry per CDR3 protein holds the most common genes and DNA from its merged rows. A total of 500,000 to 600,000 distinct CDR3 sequences appear in this sample, 10% to 15% of them only once. Approximately 14% of the sample rests with the top ten. In light of the paper, this sample's time point label describes: approximately 45 days after influenza vaccine administration. The paper's findings and limits, for the study overall: According to the authors, only a limited number of new T cells may be recruited by each seasonal influenza vaccination.

Trimming takes 2 bases from V and 6 bases from J, and the germline ends sit 4 bases apart. Measured from the cysteine to the phenylalanine, the CDR3 is 12 residues long. Here the CDR3 DNA is all that survives: 36 bases in frame from base 1. The germline V gene sets CDR1 to MRHNA and CDR2 to SNTAGT. The TCR sequence derives from a man aged 45 to 65 who received an inactivated influenza vaccine. Donor details come from another sample of the same person, matched by shared clones. The chain uses TRBV6-4 and TRBJ2-2, with the D gene not clear enough to name. The sample consisted of PBMCs from blood, taken 40 to 50 days after vaccination. The CDR3 protein: CASSDRSGELFF. In nucleotides, the sequence is TGTGCCAGCAGTGACCGATCCGGGGAGCTGTTTTTT.